The 8 T cell receptor beta chains below come from one sample, sequenced in a study of neoadjuvant anti-PD-1 for oral cavity cancer. The time point denotes: after neoadjuvant nivolumab, at surgical resection. TCRdb's copy holds only in-frame clones and misses some; the assay was immunoSEQ multiplex PCR. This sample carries about 9,400 clones, over 60% of them seen once, and the ten largest clones take about 4.8%. The sample in question was PBMCs, obtained after nivolumab (anti-PD-1) treatment. The receptors here all came from a person aged 35-80 years with oral cavity squamous cell carcinoma.

The count of this clone is one. The chain employs TRBV7-8 and TRBJ2-3; a possible D gene is TRBD2 (5 bases). Germline-derived CDR1 and CDR2 are SGHVS and FQNEAQ. CDR3 length equals 15 residues. Trimming stripped 1 base from V and 7 bases from J, with 15 bases between. The chain's CDR3 is CASSLDSEPSNTQYF. CDR3 DNA: TGTGCCAGCAGCTTAGATAGCGAACCATCAAATACGCAGTATTTT.

This clone was seen a handful of times. The chain has TRBV11-2 and TRBJ2-7; possibly TRBD1 for D (5 bases). The CDR3 runs to 14 residues. Germline CDR1 is SGHAT and CDR2 is FQNNGV. Trimming stripped 1 base from V and 3 bases from J, with 10 bases between. CDR3 coding DNA: TGTGCCAGCAGCTTAGTAGGAGACAGCTACGAGCAGTACTTC. Translation gives CASSLVGDSYEQYF.

The sample holds one count of this clone. The chain uses TRBV2 and TRBJ1-2; 10 bases are shared with TRBD1. This CDR3 has 15 amino acids. CDR1 and CDR2 (germline): SNHLY, FYNNEI. Trimming cost V 6 bases and J 4 bases; bases outside gene matches: 8. The CDR3 spells CASSKTGTGVYGYTF. CDR3 coding DNA: TGTGCCAGCAGCAAAACCGGGACAGGGGTCTATGGCTACACCTTC.

The chain is built from TRBV5-4 and TRBJ2-7; 12 bases are shared with TRBD1. Losses at the gene ends were 4 bases for V and 3 bases for J; bases not matched to a gene: 5. The germline gives CDR1 SGHNT, CDR2 YYREEE (reference sequence). The length of the CDR3 is 15 residues. The CDR3 spells CASSHGTGGRYEQYF. Written as DNA, the CDR3 is TGTGCCAGCAGCCACGGGACAGGGGGCCGCTACGAGCAGTACTTC.

The V gene is TRBV4-2, the J gene TRBJ1-2; 8 positions agree with TRBD1. The CDR3 has 17 amino acids. V was pared by 0 bases and J by 7 bases, with 13 bases of the junction left unmatched. Germline lookup yields CDR1 LGHNA and CDR2 YNFKEQ. The CDR3 is CASSQDYGVPTGGGYTF. The CDR3 coding sequence is TGTGCCAGCAGCCAAGATTACGGGGTCCCAACAGGGGGTGGCTACACCTTC.

V gene TRBV30 combines with J gene TRBJ2-7, with D possibly being TRBD1 (6 bases). This CDR3 has 18 amino acids. V shed 2 bases and J shed 3 bases, with 26 bases lying between them. Germline V CDR1 and CDR2: GTSNPN, SVGIG (reference sequence). The CDR3, as DNA: TGTGCCTGGAGTTATCAGGGGAAGGTCTCCCTGGCGGACTACGAGCAGTACTTC. This gives the protein CAWSYQGKVSLADYEQYF.

The chain carries TRBV4-1 and TRBJ2-7; 11 bases line up with TRBD1. Germline trimming cut 3 bases from V and 3 bases from J; bases unmatched to any gene: 7. CDR1 MGHRA and CDR2 YSYEKL come from the germline V gene. There are 16 residues in the CDR3. The CDR3 loop reads CASSHPRGTGGYEQYF. CDR3 bases: TGCGCCAGCAGCCACCCCAGGGGGACAGGGGGCTACGAGCAGTACTTC.

The chain links TRBV21-1 to TRBJ2-5; no check of the table's D call, TRBD2, against the DNA was made. TRBV21-1 is noted as a pseudogene. This CDR3 contains 19 residues. CDR3 residues: CASSKAGRLAGLMPETQYF. As DNA, the CDR3 is TGTGCCAGCAGCAAAGCAGGCCGACTAGCGGGATTGATGCCGGAGACCCAGTACTTC.